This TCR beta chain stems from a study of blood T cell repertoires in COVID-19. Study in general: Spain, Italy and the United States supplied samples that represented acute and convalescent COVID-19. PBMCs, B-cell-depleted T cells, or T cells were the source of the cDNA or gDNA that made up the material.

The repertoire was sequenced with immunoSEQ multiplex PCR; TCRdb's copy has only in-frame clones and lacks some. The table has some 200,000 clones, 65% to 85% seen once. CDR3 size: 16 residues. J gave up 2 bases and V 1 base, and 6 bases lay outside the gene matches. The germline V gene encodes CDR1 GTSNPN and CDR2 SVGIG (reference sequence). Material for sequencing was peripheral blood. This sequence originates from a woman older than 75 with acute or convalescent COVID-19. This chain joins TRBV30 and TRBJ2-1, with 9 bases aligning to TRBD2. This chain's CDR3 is CAWSEMSGRTYNEQFF. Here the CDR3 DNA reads TGTGCCTGGAGTGAAATGAGCGGGAGGACCTACAATGAGCAGTTCTTC.